This TCR beta chain appears in the sequencing data of a study of blood T cells in healthy people across ages. Together with a sample-barcoded 5' primer, a J-beta primer mix was included in a second PCR lasting about 6 to 11 cycles. MiXCR, applied by TCRdb to the 5' RACE reads, yields one record per CDR3 protein. The data contain 710,000 or so distinct CDR3 sequences, approximately 21% of them singletons. In the case of this clonotype: Its antigen is still unknown.

This CDR3 comprises 15 residues. Germline CDR1 reads DFQATT; CDR2 reads SNEGSKA (reference sequence). V was shortened by 3 bases and J by 0 bases, with 15 bases between the two germline ends. Overall study findings and caveats: A greater number of naive CD4+ cells and higher diversity distinguished long-lived donors from aged donors. Roughly linear declines in TCR beta diversity per million T cells occurred with age. Percentage of naive T cells showed a strong correlation with TCR beta diversity.

V is TRBV20-1 and J is TRBJ2-7, with D perhaps given as TRBD1 or TRBD2 (5 bases each). The specimen was blood. The TCR comes from a man aged 70 or older in good health. The CDR3 sequence is CSASWGTESSYEQYF. The CDR3 nucleotides read TGCAGTGCTAGTTGGGGGACCGAGAGCTCCTACGAGCAGTACTTC.